A single sample gave rise to the 20 T cell receptor beta chains below, sequenced in a study of blood T cell repertoires in COVID-19. Clones were sequenced by immunoSEQ multiplex PCR, and TCRdb holds only the in-frame ones, with some missing. Among some 100,000 clones listed, 65% to 80% were seen once. Sequenced: peripheral blood. The receptor source for this set is a man aged 50-60 years with acute or convalescent COVID-19.

The chain uses TRBV30 and TRBJ1-1; D not certain. The CDR3 contains 12 residues. Germline loops: CDR1 GTSNPN, CDR2 SVGIG (reference sequence). The V gene lost 1 base and the J gene lost 3 bases, with 6 bases spanning the gap. DNA of the CDR3: TGTGCCTGGAGTGCCGGGGACACTGAAGCTTTCTTT. Translation: CAWSAGDTEAFF.

This clone is a singleton in its sample. V and J are TRBV29-1 and TRBJ1-2; 7 nucleotides agree with TRBD1. The CDR3 has 13 amino acids. V gave up 4 bases and J gave up 5 bases; unmatched junction bases: 7. From germline, CDR1 is SQVTM and CDR2 ANQGSEA. The CDR3 region is CSVARGEKYGYTF. CDR3 nucleotides: TGCAGCGTTGCCAGGGGGGAAAAGTATGGCTACACCTTC. The full variable domain, its missing parts supplied by reference TRBV29-1 and TRBJ1-2, is SAVISQKPSRDICQRGTSLTIQCQVDSQVTMMFWYRQQPGQSLTLIATANQGSEATYESGFVIDKFPISRPNLTFSTLTVSNMSPEDSSIYLCSVARGEKYGYTFGSGTRLTVV.

This chain links TRBV7-6 with TRBJ2-2; TRBD1 aligns across 11 bases. Trimming cost V 5 bases and J 5 bases; bases outside gene matches: 7. Germline V gene lookup returns CDR1 SGHVS and CDR2 FNYEAQ. The CDR3 runs to 16 residues. The CDR3, as DNA: TGTGCCAGCAGCCCCGGGACAGGGGGATTTACCGGGGAGCTGTTTTTT. Its protein is CASSPGTGGFTGELFF.

V gene TRBV4-1 combines with J gene TRBJ1-4; D remains ambiguous. Trimming removed 1 base from V and 5 bases from J, with 5 bases in between. This CDR3 has 13 amino acids. Looked up from germline, CDR1 is MGHRA and CDR2 is YSYEKL. CDR3 sequence: CASSQGGNEKLFF. The CDR3 region has the DNA TGCGCCAGCAGCCAAGGAGGAAATGAAAAACTGTTTTTT.

The V gene is TRBV29-1, the J gene TRBJ2-5; D may be TRBD1 (6 bases). V lost 4 bases to trimming and J lost 3 bases, with 9 bases between them. CDR1 is SQVTM and CDR2 is ANQGSEA in the germline V gene. The CDR3 sequence is 12 residues long. As DNA, the CDR3 is TGCAGCGTTGGCTCAGGGGAAGAGACCCAGTACTTC. It yields the protein CSVGSGEETQYF.

The chain joins TRBV11-2 to TRBJ2-3, with D possibly TRBD2 on 6 matching bases. Looked up from germline, CDR1 is SGHAT and CDR2 is FQNNGV. The CDR3 extends over 17 amino acids. The germline V and J ends were trimmed by 4 bases and 7 bases, with 24 bases remaining between them. This chain's CDR3 is CASSSAAGDSATNTQYF. The CDR3 DNA sequence: TGTGCCAGCAGCTCGGCCGCCGGGGACTCGGCCACGAATACGCAGTATTTT.

The V and J genes are TRBV19 and TRBJ1-3; no definite D call. The CDR3 spans 14 residues. V lost 4 bases and J 0 bases, leaving 7 bases between the germline ends. The germline V gene encodes CDR1 LNHDA and CDR2 SQIVND (reference sequence). CDR3 coding DNA: TGTGCCAGTAGTACGGTCGACTCTGGAAACACCATATATTTT. Encoded protein: CASSTVDSGNTIYF. The variable domain in full, completed from reference TRBV19 and TRBJ1-3, reads DGGITQSPKYLFRKEGQNVTLSCEQNLNHDAMYWYRQDPGQGLRLIYYSQIVNDFQKGDIAEGYSVSREKKESFPLTVTSAQKNPTAFYLCASSTVDSGNTIYFGEGSWLTVV.

V usage is TRBV4-2 and J usage is TRBJ2-7; 9 bases fit TRBD2. After removal of 2 bases from V and 6 bases from J, the junction contained 5 bases not matched to a gene. This CDR3 is built from 14 residues. The V gene's germline CDR1 is LGHNA and CDR2 YNFKEQ. Written as DNA, the CDR3 is TGTGCCAGCAGCCAATTAGCGGGAGAGGGCGAGCAGTACTTC. Translated, it gives CASSQLAGEGEQYF.

The chain uses TRBV28 and TRBJ1-2, with a possible D match to TRBD1 (5 bases). V gave up 6 bases and J gave up 3 bases, with 11 bases separating them. The germline V gene has CDR1 MDHEN and CDR2 SYDVKM. CDR3 length: 13 residues. CDR3 coding DNA: TGTGCCAGCAGGGTCGGGACTGACTATGGCTACACCTTC. This gives the protein CASRVGTDYGYTF.

This clone occurred once. The chain has TRBV6-5 and TRBJ2-1; TRBD1 matches at 10 bases. The V and J ends lost 7 bases and 8 bases, in that order; junction bases with no gene match: 11. The germline gives CDR1 MNHEY, CDR2 SVGAGI. The CDR3 is made up of 15 amino acids. CDR3 loop: CASKLWGTGADEQFF. Here the CDR3 DNA reads TGTGCCAGCAAACTTTGGGGGACAGGGGCGGATGAGCAGTTCTTC.

This sequence joins TRBV6-5 and TRBJ2-1; 13 bases are a match to TRBD2. This CDR3 region has 15 residues. Unmatched junction bases numbered 4, after V lost 6 bases and J lost 5 bases. Germline CDR1 MNHEY, CDR2 SVGAGI. The CDR3: CASRPTSGGDNEQFF. Here the CDR3 DNA reads TGTGCCAGCAGACCCACTAGCGGGGGGGACAATGAGCAGTTCTTC.

The rearrangement uses TRBV3-1 (or the pseudogene TRBV3-2) and TRBJ1-1; 9 positions match TRBD1. Losses at the gene ends were 3 bases for V and 5 bases for J; bases not matched to a gene: 4. The CDR3 runs 14 residues. Germline loops: CDR1 LGHDT, CDR2 YNNKEL (reference sequence). CDR3 DNA sequence: TGTGCCAGCAGCCAGACAGGGGGACTGACTGAAGCTTTCTTT. This codes for CASSQTGGLTEAFF.

This clone was seen more than once but under ten times. V usage is TRBV19 and J usage is TRBJ2-1; D not certain. Germline V gene lookup returns CDR1 LNHDA and CDR2 SQIVND (reference sequence). V was clipped by 4 bases and J by 2 bases, with 6 bases between them. The CDR3 runs 13 residues. This CDR3 is CASSTRAYNEQFF. CDR3 coding DNA: TGTGCCAGTAGTACTCGGGCCTACAATGAGCAGTTCTTC. Full variable domain (rest looked up from reference TRBV19 and TRBJ2-1): DGGITQSPKYLFRKEGQNVTLSCEQNLNHDAMYWYRQDPGQGLRLIYYSQIVNDFQKGDIAEGYSVSREKKESFPLTVTSAQKNPTAFYLCASSTRAYNEQFFGPGTRLTVL.

The chain is built from TRBV7-9 and TRBJ1-1, with 9 bases fitting TRBD1. The CDR3 runs 13 residues. V lost 6 bases, J lost 11 bases, and 10 bases stayed unmatched. Germline assignment: CDR1 SEHNR and CDR2 FQNEAQ (reference sequence). CDR3 sequence (DNA): TGTGCCAGCAGGCCTACAGGGGGCCGTGGGGCTTTCTTT. Its protein product is CASRPTGGRGAFF.

This clone was detected only once. The chain has TRBV9 and TRBJ2-5; 16 bases agree with TRBD2. Trimming at V came to 3 bases and at J to 5 bases, leaving 7 bases not matched to a gene. The CDR3 consists of 17 residues. The germline gives CDR1 SGDLS, CDR2 YYNGEE. This chain's CDR3 is CASSAGTSGGVRETQYF. The CDR3 DNA is TGTGCCAGCAGCGCCGGGACTAGCGGGGGGGTCCGGGAGACCCAGTACTTC.

The rearrangement joins TRBV12-3 or TRBV12-4 to TRBJ1-2; no firm D call. Trimming took 2 bases from V and 8 from J, leaving 6 bases between them. The CDR3 extends over 11 amino acids. The CDR3: CASSLRRGYTF. CDR3 coding DNA: TGTGCCAGCAGTTTAAGGAGGGGCTACACCTTC.

This chain uses TRBV5-1 with TRBJ2-1, with TRBD2 as a possible D gene (5 bases). The CDR3 sequence is 15 residues long. The germline gives CDR1 SGHRS, CDR2 YFSETQ. With 0 bases removed from V and 2 bases from J, the gap between germline ends came to 9 bases. The CDR3 loop reads CASSLASRPYNEQFF. The CDR3 DNA sequence: TGCGCCAGCAGCTTGGCTAGCCGACCCTACAATGAGCAGTTCTTC.

The chain is built from TRBV5-6 and TRBJ1-2; D unclear. Germline V CDR1 and CDR2: SGHDT, YYEEEE. The CDR3 sequence is 15 residues long. V was trimmed by 1 base and J by 3 bases, leaving 13 bases between them. The CDR3 nucleotides read TGTGCCAGCAGCTTGACCCGGCAGGCCTACTATGGCTACACCTTC. It translates to CASSLTRQAYYGYTF.

The CDR3 is CASSLGGGSQPQHF. In nucleotides, the CDR3 is TGTGCCAGCAGTCTAGGGGGGGGAAGCCAGCCCCAGCATTTT. The chain has TRBV2 and TRBJ1-5, with TRBD1 as a possible D gene (6 bases). Germline-derived CDR1 and CDR2 are SNHLY and FYNNEI. The CDR3 loop spans 14 amino acids. Trimming removed 5 bases at V and 7 bases at J, with 15 bases between. Together with reference TRBV2 and TRBJ1-5, the CDR3 gives the full variable domain: EPEVTQTPSHQVTQMGQEVILRCVPISNHLYFYWYRQILGQKVEFLVSFYNNEISEKSEIFDDQFSVERPDGSNFTLKIRSTKLEDSAMYFCASSLGGGSQPQHFGDGTRLSIL.

In this sample, this clone turned up a few times. The chain combines TRBV29-1 with TRBJ1-2; 7 bases fit TRBD1. V dropped 4 bases and J dropped 5; count of bases not matched to a gene: 4. CDR3 length: 12 amino acids. Looked up from germline, CDR1 is SQVTM and CDR2 is ANQGSEA. In DNA, the CDR3 is TGCAGCGTTGGAAGGGACAGATATGGCTACACCTTC. Its translation: CSVGRDRYGYTF.